Presented here are 25 T cell receptor beta chains from one specimen sequenced in a study of blood T cell repertoires in COVID-19. Clones were sequenced by immunoSEQ multiplex PCR, and TCRdb holds only the in-frame ones, with some missing. The sample records over 200,000 clones, roughly 87% being singletons. Sample: peripheral blood. Every receptor here comes from a man aged 35 to 55 with active or convalescent COVID-19.

This clone was counted between two and nine times. V and J are TRBV18 and TRBJ1-1; 7 positions match TRBD1. The J segment lost 4 bases and the V segment lost 5 bases, leaving 10 bases of the junction unmatched. The CDR3 loop spans 15 amino acids. CDR1 is KGHSH and CDR2 is LQKENI in the germline V gene. The DNA for the CDR3 is TGTGCCAGCTCAGCCCGACAGGGAGGTTCCACTGAAGCTTTCTTT. Its protein is CASSARQGGSTEAFF.

The chain uses TRBV2 and TRBJ2-1; 12 bases align to TRBD2. The CDR3 covers 15 residues. J gave up 3 bases and V 6 bases, and 3 bases lay outside the gene matches. The germline V gene has CDR1 SNHLY and CDR2 FYNNEI. The CDR3 spells CASSQLAGGYNEQFF. Here the CDR3 DNA reads TGTGCCAGCAGCCAACTAGCGGGAGGCTACAATGAGCAGTTCTTC.

This chain connects TRBV30 to TRBJ2-7; 8 bases map to TRBD2. V was clipped by 4 bases and J by 3 bases; unmatched bases: 2. Germline V gene lookup returns CDR1 GTSNPN and CDR2 SVGIG (reference sequence). This CDR3 has 12 amino acids. For the CDR3, the DNA is TGTGCCTGGACCGGGGGGGGCTACGAGCAGTACTTC. Translating it yields CAWTGGGYEQYF.

The chain is built from TRBV5-4 and TRBJ1-1, with 10 bases lining up with TRBD1. Germline V gene sequence: CDR1 SGHNT, CDR2 YYREEE (reference sequence). V lost 0 bases to trimming and J lost 1 base; unmatched junction nucleotides: 3. The CDR3 length is 16 residues. CDR3 bases: TGTGCCAGCAGCTTGGGAGACAGGGGGCAGAACACTGAAGCTTTCTTT. It translates to CASSLGDRGQNTEAFF.

V gene TRBV11-3 combines with J gene TRBJ2-5, with D perhaps TRBD1 (5 bases). The germline V and J ends were trimmed by 2 bases and 5 bases, with 12 bases remaining between them. Per germline, CDR1 SGHNT and CDR2 YENEEA. CDR3 length: 14 residues. CDR3 DNA sequence: TGTGCCAGCAGCTTAAATCCTAGGGGCGAGACCCAGTACTTC. This gives the protein CASSLNPRGETQYF.

In regard to this clone: At one end the junction does not follow the germline gene, possibly because of a read error. V is TRBV19 and J is TRBJ1-5; TRBD1 aligns across 10 bases. The CDR3 covers 14 residues. CDR1 and CDR2 from the germline V gene are LNHDA and SQIVND (reference sequence). CDR3: CASSTWGGQGTPNF. The CDR3 DNA follows: TGTGCCAGTAGTACGTGGGGGGGACAGGGGACGCCAAATTTT.

The genes are TRBV7-2 and TRBJ1-1; no clear D. Germline V gives CDR1 SGHTA, CDR2 FQGNSA. Trimming removed 1 base from V and 1 base from J, with 13 bases in between. The CDR3 spans 16 residues. CDR3 in DNA: TGTGCCAGCAGCTTAGGTTATTGGCCTGGGAACACTGAAGCTTTCTTT. Its protein is CASSLGYWPGNTEAFF.

The J gene is TRBJ2-1, the V gene TRBV7-3; the match to TRBD1 covers 8 bases. Germline CDR1 reads SGHTA; CDR2 reads FQGTGA. The length of the CDR3 is 16 residues. V lost 5 bases and J lost 6; bases outside the gene matches: 12. The CDR3 reads CASSQWTGQGVNEQFF. The CDR3, as DNA: TGTGCCAGCAGCCAATGGACAGGGCAGGGGGTCAATGAGCAGTTCTTC.

The chain employs TRBV6-5 and TRBJ1-2; D might be TRBD1 (5 bases). The V end lost 3 bases, the J end lost 3 bases, and 8 bases lay between the germline ends. Germline assignment: CDR1 MNHEY and CDR2 SVGAGI. The CDR3 is 13 amino acids. Written as DNA, the CDR3 is TGTGCCAGCAGTTATAAGGGGCACTATGGCTACACCTTC. Its translation: CASSYKGHYGYTF.

This clone was seen more than once but under ten times. This chain connects TRBV6-1 to TRBJ2-1; unclear D gene. CDR3 size: 13 residues. V was shortened by 2 bases and J by 4 bases, with 6 bases between the two germline ends. From germline, CDR1 is MNHNS and CDR2 SASEGT. CDR3 bases: TGTGCCAGCAGTGAATGGCCTTACAATGAGCAGTTCTTC. It specifies CASSEWPYNEQFF.

J is TRBJ2-7 and V is TRBV11-3; 9 bases are a match to TRBD1. The V gene end was trimmed by 4 bases and the J gene end by 5 bases; junction bases not matched to a gene: 9. Germline CDR1 is SGHNT and CDR2 is YENEEA. The CDR3 covers 15 residues. CDR3 protein: CASSSSGTGYHEQYF. The DNA of the CDR3 is TGTGCCAGCAGCTCATCCGGGACAGGGTATCACGAGCAGTACTTC.

The J gene is TRBJ1-6, the V gene TRBV7-2; perhaps TRBD1 as D (5 bases). Germline V gene sequence: CDR1 SGHTA, CDR2 FQGNSA. V was pared by 2 bases and J by 10 bases, with 12 bases between. The CDR3 is made up of 14 amino acids. The CDR3 bases are TGTGCCAGCAGCTTACCCAGGGTACAATCACCCCTCCACTTT. The encoded protein is CASSLPRVQSPLHF.

Note on this clone: Other nucleotide sequences from this sample produce the same CDR3. The V gene is TRBV28, the J gene TRBJ1-1; 8 bases align to TRBD1. Germline lookup yields CDR1 MDHEN and CDR2 SYDVKM. V lost 4 bases and J lost 5; bases outside the gene matches: 6. This CDR3 region has 14 residues. The CDR3 sequence: CASSSGQGNTEAFF. CDR3 DNA sequence: TGTGCCAGCAGTTCCGGACAGGGAAATACTGAAGCTTTCTTT.

This clone came up a few times. This rearrangement joins TRBV7-9 to TRBJ1-1, with 7 bases lining up with TRBD1. The CDR3 spans 15 residues. Trimming cost V 1 base and J 6 bases; bases outside gene matches: 8. Germline lookup yields CDR1 SEHNR and CDR2 FQNEAQ (reference sequence). The CDR3 bases are TGTGCCAGCAGCTTAGTTCAGGGGGGAGCCCCTGAAGCTTTCTTT. Its translation is CASSLVQGGAPEAFF.

The rearrangement uses TRBV23-1 and TRBJ2-1, with a weak D call TRBD2 (5 bases). TRBV23-1 is noted as an ORF with a role that remains uncertain. There are 15 residues in the CDR3. Trimming left V 4 bases short and J 4 bases short, with 14 bases between. CDR3 region: CASSPHKDFYNEQFF. CDR3 nucleotide sequence: TGCGCCAGCAGTCCTCATAAGGACTTTTACAATGAGCAGTTCTTC.

This sequence joins TRBV27 and TRBJ1-1; 8 nucleotides match TRBD1. Looked up from germline, CDR1 is MNHEY and CDR2 is SMNVEV (reference sequence). V trimming: 6 bases; J trimming: 0 bases; junction bases outside the gene matches: 6. The CDR3 sequence is 15 residues long. Here the CDR3 DNA reads TGTGCCAGCAGGACAGGGGAGGGGGTGAACACTGAAGCTTTCTTT. This sequence encodes CASRTGEGVNTEAFF.

The chain joins TRBV2 to TRBJ1-2; no reliable D call. This CDR3 is built from 15 residues. Trimming shortened V by 7 bases and J by 6 bases, and 21 bases separated the two germline ends. CDR1 SNHLY and CDR2 FYNNEI come from the germline V gene. CDR3 sequence: CASTRSGTSQDGYTF. CDR3 nucleotide sequence: TGTGCCAGCACCAGAAGCGGTACCAGCCAAGATGGCTACACCTTC.

V is TRBV28 and J is TRBJ2-1; D possibly corresponds to TRBD1 (5 bases). This CDR3 has 14 amino acids. Trimming shortened V by 5 bases and J by 12 bases, and 20 bases separated the two germline ends. Germline values: CDR1 MDHEN, CDR2 SYDVKM. The CDR3 nucleotides read TGTGCCAGCAGTCCACAACCCCAAGGGGTGGTGCAGTTCTTC. This codes for CASSPQPQGVVQFF.

The rearrangement uses TRBV6-5 and TRBJ1-2; D remains ambiguous. Germline V gene data show CDR1 as MNHEY and CDR2 as SVGAGI. Trimming cost V 0 bases and J 8 bases, with 13 bases left between them. This CDR3 contains 14 residues. CDR3 in amino acids: CASSYSMSRPGYTF. In DNA form, the CDR3 reads TGTGCCAGCAGTTACTCCATGAGTCGTCCGGGCTACACCTTC.

The genes are TRBV6-9 and TRBJ1-4; perhaps TRBD1 as D (6 bases). Trimming removed 7 bases from V and 11 bases from J, with 14 bases in between. The germline CDR1 and CDR2 sequences are MNHGY and SVAAGI. This CDR3 is 12 amino acids long. DNA for the CDR3: TGTGCCAGCACCCGAGGGGGGGGGAAACTGTTTTTT. This codes for CASTRGGGKLFF.

The chain uses TRBV7-3 and TRBJ1-1, with no clear D. In germline, CDR1 is SGHTA, CDR2 FQGTGA. This CDR3 has 15 residues. Trimming took 0 bases from V and 6 from J, leaving 14 bases between them. The CDR3 loop reads CASSLTGGEGPEAFF. The CDR3 coding sequence is TGTGCCAGCAGCTTAACGGGCGGGGAGGGCCCTGAAGCTTTCTTT.

This clone was seen only once. The V call is TRBV5-5, the J call TRBJ2-3, with D unresolved. Germline CDR1 is SGHKS and CDR2 is YYEKEE (reference sequence). With 0 bases removed from V and 2 bases from J, the gap between germline ends came to 7 bases. The CDR3 sequence is 14 residues long. The CDR3 DNA follows: TGTGCCAGCAGCTTGGTGGTCTACACAGATACGCAGTATTTT. The encoded protein is CASSLVVYTDTQYF.

This clone was seen more than once but under ten times. The V gene is TRBV5-4, the J gene TRBJ1-2, with D possibly TRBD1 on 6 matching bases. Trimming stripped 6 bases from V and 8 bases from J, with 14 bases between. From germline, CDR1 is SGHNT and CDR2 YYREEE (reference sequence). This CDR3 has 12 amino acids. Here the CDR3 reads CASTGDTGGYTF. CDR3 nucleotide sequence: TGTGCCAGCACCGGGGACACGGGAGGCTACACCTTC.

V usage is TRBV5-1 and J usage is TRBJ1-2; D not certain. CDR3 length: 14 residues. The ends were cut back, 3 bases at V and 4 bases at J, with 13 bases in the middle. Germline CDR1 reads SGHRS; CDR2 reads YFSETQ. The CDR3 loop reads CASSSREGLYGYTF. CDR3 DNA sequence: TGCGCCAGCAGCTCCCGGGAAGGCCTCTATGGCTACACCTTC. Based on the CDR3 plus reference TRBV5-1 and TRBJ1-2, the full variable domain is KAGVTQTPRYLIKTRGQQVTLSCSPISGHRSVSWYQQTPGQGLQFLFEYFSETQRNKGNFPGRFSGRQFSNSRSEMNVSTLELGDSALYLCASSSREGLYGYTFGSGTRLTVV.

As DNA, the CDR3 is TGTGCCAGTAGTATATGGGACAGGGCCTTTGGCTACACCTTC. It encodes CASSIWDRAFGYTF. V gene TRBV19 combines with J gene TRBJ1-2, with 9 bases identical to TRBD1. The germline CDR1 and CDR2 sequences are LNHDA and SQIVND (reference sequence). CDR3 length equals 14 residues. V lost 2 bases, J lost 7 bases, and 5 bases stayed unmatched. The variable domain in full, completed from reference TRBV19 and TRBJ1-2, reads DGGITQSPKYLFRKEGQNVTLSCEQNLNHDAMYWYRQDPGQGLRLIYYSQIVNDFQKGDIAEGYSVSREKKESFPLTVTSAQKNPTAFYLCASSIWDRAFGYTFGSGTRLTVV.